This record looks at one TCR beta chain sequence and its context. Measured with immunoSEQ multiplex PCR; TCRdb has only the in-frame clones, and not every one. The table includes 950,000 to 1,200,000 clones, roughly 80% detected once. V was trimmed by 1 base and J by 6 bases, leaving 13 bases between them. The germline gives CDR1 SGHTA, CDR2 FQGNSA. This CDR3 region has 14 residues. This sample is part of a study of shared clonotypes between healthy human individuals. V is TRBV7-2 and J is TRBJ2-7; no reliable D call. Sequenced input: memory CD4+ T cells from PBMCs. Subset indicated: CD45RA-negative fraction. The source is a man aged 18 to 29 in good health. Some clones in this sample may be carry-over from other donors' samples. The CDR3 sequence: CASSLGPALGEQYF. The CDR3 coding sequence is TGTGCCAGCAGCTTAGGACCCGCGCTGGGCGAGCAGTACTTC.